These T cell receptor beta chains were read from a single sample in a study of HIV-infected patients and healthy controls. TCRdb independently ran MiXCR on the 5' RACE reads; one entry per CDR3 protein. Found here are 11,000 or so distinct CDR3 sequences, approximately 4.9% of them singletons; the top ten hold approximately 3.7%. Sequenced material: blood. The receptors originated from an adult in good health. CDR3s include the opening cysteine and the closing phenylalanine or tryptophan. Fields, in order: V gene, D gene, J gene, clone size, CDR3 protein, CDR3 DNA. D genes are given only for firm matches. A clone size is listed for some rows: how often the clone was seen (once, few, many), or a class if it is expanded.

V: TRBV6-5
D: NA
J: TRBJ2-5
size: many
CDR3: CASSYSAGATQETQYF
DNA: TGTGCCAGCAGTTACTCGGCGGGGGCAACCCAAGAGACCCAGTACTTC

V: TRBV5-1
D: NA
J: TRBJ2-5
size: NA
CDR3: CASSGGGHLQETQYF
DNA: TGCGCCAGCAGCGGGGGGGGACACTTACAAGAGACCCAGTACTTC

V: TRBV15
D: TRBD2
J: TRBJ2-5
size: many
CDR3: CATSTRLAAYQETQYF
DNA: TGTGCCACCAGCACGCGACTAGCGGCGTATCAAGAGACCCAGTACTTC

V: TRBV20-1
D: NA
J: TRBJ2-2
size: few
CDR3: CSARRSEVAGELFF
DNA: TGCAGTGCTAGAAGGTCAGAGGTCGCCGGGGAGCTGTTTTTT

V: TRBV20-1
D: NA
J: TRBJ1-5
size: medium-sized
CDR3: CSATGLWNQPQHF
DNA: TGCAGTGCTACAGGGTTATGGAATCAGCCCCAGCATTTT

V: TRBV5-8
D: NA
J: TRBJ1-2
size: many
CDR3: CASSLGQPELNYGYTF
DNA: TGTGCCAGCAGCTTGGGACAGCCGGAACTAAACTATGGCTACACCTTC

V: TRBV20-1
D: NA
J: TRBJ1-5
size: many
CDR3: CSAQGGRAWNQPQHF
DNA: TGCAGTGCTCAAGGAGGCAGAGCGTGGAATCAGCCCCAGCATTTT

V: TRBV29-1
D: NA
J: TRBJ2-1
size: medium-sized
CDR3: CSVDQPDTFNEQFF
DNA: TGCAGCGTTGATCAACCGGACACCTTCAATGAGCAGTTCTTC

V: TRBV5-4
D: TRBD1
J: TRBJ1-2
size: NA
CDR3: CASSDGQGGYGYTF
DNA: TGTGCCAGCAGCGACGGACAGGGTGGATATGGCTACACCTTC

V: TRBV24-1
D: TRBD2
J: TRBJ2-3
size: medium-sized
CDR3: CATSGGGGATDTQYF
DNA: TGTGCCACCAGTGGCGGCGGGGGGGCGACAGATACGCAGTATTTT

V: TRBV20-1
D: NA
J: TRBJ1-1
size: medium-sized
CDR3: CSATFSPSPEAFF
DNA: TGCAGTGCTACGTTCTCACCCAGCCCTGAAGCTTTCTTT

V: TRBV13
D: NA
J: TRBJ2-7
size: many
CDR3: CASSAAGSYYEQYF
DNA: TGTGCCAGCAGCGCAGCCGGGTCTTACTACGAGCAGTACTTC

V: TRBV5-4
D: NA
J: TRBJ1-1
size: few
CDR3: CASSFTGRGEAFF
DNA: TGTGCCAGCAGCTTTACGGGGAGGGGTGAAGCTTTCTTT

V: TRBV14
D: NA
J: TRBJ1-1
size: medium-sized
CDR3: CASSQVPGARTEAFF
DNA: TGTGCCAGCAGCCAAGTTCCGGGGGCGCGAACTGAAGCTTTCTTT

V: TRBV6-6
D: NA
J: TRBJ2-5
size: many
CDR3: CASSYTVQETQYF
DNA: TGTGCCAGCAGTTATACGGTACAAGAGACCCAGTACTTC

V: TRBV2
D: TRBD1
J: TRBJ2-3
size: few
CDR3: CASSRGFTDTQYF
DNA: TGTGCCAGCAGCAGGGGGTTCACAGATACGCAGTATTTT

V: TRBV30
D: TRBD1
J: TRBJ2-7
size: NA
CDR3: CAWSAGTGGEKQYF
DNA: TGTGCCTGGAGTGCTGGGACAGGGGGCGAGAAGCAGTACTTC

V: TRBV6-5
D: NA
J: TRBJ1-2
size: many
CDR3: CASKPQGRRVSFRGYTF
DNA: TGTGCCAGCAAACCACAGGGCCGGCGGGTGAGCTTTCGGGGCTACACCTTC

V: TRBV3-1
D: TRBD1
J: TRBJ1-1
size: medium-sized
CDR3: CASSRGQGVMNTEAFF
DNA: TGTGCCAGCAGCCGTGGACAGGGGGTGATGAACACTGAAGCTTTCTTT

V: TRBV19
D: TRBD1
J: TRBJ2-3
size: many
CDR3: CASSPIGGQVNTQYF
DNA: TGTGCCAGTAGTCCGATTGGGGGACAGGTCAATACGCAGTATTTT

V: TRBV27
D: TRBD1
J: TRBJ1-3
size: medium-sized
CDR3: CASSLFGDRGIYGNTIYF
DNA: TGTGCCAGCAGTTTATTCGGGGACAGGGGAATTTATGGAAACACCATATATTTT

V: TRBV7-2
D: NA
J: TRBJ1-2
size: many
CDR3: CASSPQVGGYTF
DNA: TGTGCCAGCAGCCCCCAGGTTGGTGGCTACACCTTC

V: TRBV6-5
D: NA
J: TRBJ2-7
size: medium-sized
CDR3: CASRNDRYYEQYF
DNA: TGTGCCAGCAGAAACGACAGATACTACGAGCAGTACTTC

V: TRBV20-1
D: NA
J: TRBJ2-7
size: medium-sized
CDR3: CSAREWGQRSSYEQYF
DNA: TGCAGTGCTAGAGAGTGGGGGCAGCGCAGCTCCTACGAGCAGTACTTC

V: TRBV7-9
D: NA
J: TRBJ1-1
size: medium-sized
CDR3: CASSLDRARPFF
DNA: TGTGCCAGCAGCTTAGACAGGGCCAGACCTTTCTTT

V: TRBV4-2
D: NA
J: TRBJ2-3
size: NA
CDR3: CASSVDSGRSDTQYF
DNA: TGTGCCAGCAGCGTCGACTCGGGGAGATCAGATACGCAGTATTTT

V: TRBV30
D: NA
J: TRBJ2-1
size: many
CDR3: CIYGHEQFF
DNA: TGTATCTACGGGCATGAGCAGTTCTTC

V: TRBV5-1
D: NA
J: TRBJ2-5
size: medium-sized
CDR3: CASSLVSAYRETQYF
DNA: TGCGCCAGCAGCTTGGTGTCAGCTTACCGGGAGACCCAGTACTTC

V: TRBV5-1
D: TRBD2
J: TRBJ2-3
size: many
CDR3: CASSPQAGTDTQYF
DNA: TGCGCCAGCAGCCCCCAAGCGGGGACAGATACGCAGTATTTT

V: TRBV6-5
D: TRBD1
J: TRBJ1-2
size: many
CDR3: CASSGTGLLYGYTF
DNA: TGTGCCAGCTCCGGGACAGGGCTTCTCTATGGCTACACCTTC

V: TRBV5-1
D: TRBD1
J: TRBJ2-1
size: many
CDR3: CASSLGDRGYNEQFF
DNA: TGCGCCAGCAGCTTGGGGGACAGGGGTTACAATGAGCAGTTCTTC

V: TRBV2
D: NA
J: TRBJ1-1
size: medium-sized
CDR3: CASSGAQGSGSEAFF
DNA: TGTGCCAGCAGTGGTGCACAGGGAAGCGGGTCTGAAGCTTTCTTT

V: TRBV11-2
D: NA
J: TRBJ1-4
size: NA
CDR3: CASSHFLRGGGANEKLFF
DNA: TGTGCCAGCAGCCATTTCCTCAGGGGCGGGGGAGCTAATGAAAAACTGTTTTTT

V: TRBV27
D: TRBD1
J: TRBJ1-5
size: medium-sized
CDR3: CASSLLRGPGQPQHF
DNA: TGTGCCAGCAGTTTACTAAGGGGGCCGGGACAGCCCCAGCATTTT

V: TRBV7-9
D: NA
J: TRBJ2-3
size: few
CDR3: CASSLRGLSSTDTQYF
DNA: TGTGCCAGCAGCCTACGGGGGCTATCTAGCACAGATACGCAGTATTTT

V: TRBV5-1
D: TRBD1
J: TRBJ2-5
size: many
CDR3: CASSWMGQGQETQYF
DNA: TGCGCCAGCAGCTGGATGGGACAGGGGCAAGAGACCCAGTACTTC

V: TRBV2
D: NA
J: TRBJ2-6
size: medium-sized
CDR3: CASSGDRSGANVLTF
DNA: TGTGCCAGCAGTGGGGATAGATCTGGGGCCAACGTCCTGACTTTC

V: TRBV5-6
D: NA
J: TRBJ1-4
size: many
CDR3: CASGQVATNEKLFF
DNA: TGTGCCAGTGGTCAGGTTGCAACTAATGAAAAACTGTTTTTT

V: TRBV6-1
D: TRBD2
J: TRBJ2-5
size: NA
CDR3: CASTSLAGGETQYF
DNA: TGTGCCAGCACCTCACTAGCGGGGGGGGAGACCCAGTACTTC

V: TRBV5-1
D: NA
J: TRBJ2-2
size: many
CDR3: CASSTNTGELFF
DNA: TGCGCCAGCAGCACGAACACCGGGGAGCTGTTTTTT

V: TRBV7-9
D: NA
J: TRBJ2-7
size: many
CDR3: CASSPRTGGVYEQYF
DNA: TGTGCCAGCAGCCCCCGGACAGGAGGGGTCTACGAGCAGTACTTC

V: TRBV6-2/TRBV6-3
D: NA
J: TRBJ2-5
size: medium-sized
CDR3: CAHGSGLTRETQYF
DNA: TGTGCTCATGGATCGGGACTCACGCGAGAGACCCAGTACTTC

V: TRBV10-1
D: NA
J: TRBJ2-5
size: many
CDR3: CASTTGPGETQYF
DNA: TGCGCCAGCACTACAGGGCCTGGGGAGACCCAGTACTTC

V: TRBV7-6
D: TRBD1
J: TRBJ2-5
size: many
CDR3: CASSLGQLFQETQYF
DNA: TGTGCCAGCAGCTTGGGACAGTTATTCCAAGAGACCCAGTACTTC